This T cell receptor beta chain was recorded in a study of blood T cell repertoires in COVID-19. The overall study: There were acute and convalescent COVID-19 samples, and they came from the United States, Italy and Spain.

As originally analysed: Estimation of nucleated cell counts was performed using reference gene primer amplification. Measured with immunoSEQ multiplex PCR; TCRdb has only the in-frame clones, and not every one. The DNA gave D and trimming, while V, J and clone size come from that table. The sample has about 290,000 clones, roughly 90% seen once. Trimming pared 0 bases from V and 2 bases from J, leaving 14 bases between. The germline V gene has CDR1 LNHDA and CDR2 SQIVND (reference sequence). This CDR3 contains 17 residues. This clonotype originated in a woman aged 40 to 49 who had recovered from COVID-19. The specimen sequenced was PBMCs or T cells enriched from blood (not recorded which). The chain links TRBV19 to TRBJ1-5, with a weak D call TRBD1 (6 bases). CDR3 coding DNA: TGTGCCAGTAGTATAGAGATGAACCGACAGGGCAATCAGCCCCAGCATTTT. Protein: CASSIEMNRQGNQPQHF.